The source of this T cell receptor beta chain is a study of cytomegalovirus exposure and HLA in healthy donors. Notes on the study in general: Per a later analysis, 15,000 to 20,000 TCR beta sequences showed association with HLA alleles at 0.05 false discovery rate. Later analysis showed TCR association rates varying by HLA locus, highest for DRB1 and lowest for HLA-C.

CDR1 and CDR2 from the germline V gene are MNHEY and SVGAGI. The CDR3 is 14 residues long. Unmatched junction bases numbered 2, after V lost 2 bases and J lost 4 bases. The PCR had 60 Vbeta and 13 Jbeta primers. Profiling relied on immunoSEQ multiplex PCR, and the TCRdb table lists in-frame clones only, not all of them. The repertoire holds some 120,000 clones, with around 75% as singletons. Note on this clone: Its target is not known.

The source material was PBMCs. This clonotype originated in a woman under 40 in good health and CMV-seronegative. The chain recombines TRBV6-5 with TRBJ2-1; 7 bases are shared with TRBD2. The CDR3 nucleotides read TGTGCCAGCAGTTACGGGGGGGGTTACAATGAGCAGTTCTTC. This codes for CASSYGGGYNEQFF.